A single sample gave rise to the 20 T cell receptor beta chains below, sequenced in a study of CD8 T cells in Susac syndrome. Reverse transcription of about 0.5 to 1 ug RNA was carried out with random hexamers. TCRdb fed the immunoSEQ multiplex PCR reads into MiXCR, producing one record per CDR3 protein. The table records under 85,000 distinct CDR3 sequences, 90% to 95% of them present only once. Sample: CD8+ T cells from PBMCs. These TCRs come from a human donor with Susac syndrome.

The CDR3 region is CASNRDSGGNEQYF. The CDR3, as DNA: TGTGCCAGCAATCGGGACAGTGGCGGGAACGAGCAGTACTTC. The chain combines TRBV6-5 with TRBJ2-7; D is possibly TRBD1 (7 bases). The germline V gene has CDR1 MNHEY and CDR2 SVGAGI. This CDR3 comprises 14 residues. Trimming removed 7 bases from V and 5 bases from J, with 18 bases in between.

The genes are TRBV24-1 and TRBJ2-3; no definite D call. The V end was cut by 4 bases, the J end by 6 bases, with 7 bases between. Germline V gene lookup returns CDR1 KGHDR and CDR2 SFDVKD. There are 12 residues in the CDR3. CDR3 amino acids: CATSDLMDTQYF. CDR3 in DNA: TGTGCCACCAGTGACCTAATGGATACGCAGTATTTT.

This chain connects TRBV7-9 to TRBJ2-3; TRBD2 agrees at 9 bases. Germline V gives CDR1 SEHNR, CDR2 FQNEAQ (reference sequence). CDR3 length: 16 residues. V shed 5 bases and J 5 bases; nucleotides not matched to a gene: 11. Written as DNA, the CDR3 is TGTGCCAGCAGCCCCCCCCCGGGACTAGCTGGAGATACGCAGTATTTT. Translating it yields CASSPPPGLAGDTQYF.

This clonotype was counted only a few times. The chain employs TRBV5-1 and TRBJ1-1; no clear D gene. V lost 0 bases to trimming and J lost 5 bases, with 14 bases between them. The CDR3 extends over 15 amino acids. The germline V gene has CDR1 SGHRS and CDR2 YFSETQ. CDR3 region: CASSLGRGRWTEAFF. CDR3 in DNA: TGCGCCAGCAGCTTGGGTCGTGGGCGGTGGACTGAAGCTTTCTTT.

The rearrangement links TRBV7-9 to TRBJ2-3; maybe TRBD2 (6 bases). Germline assignment: CDR1 SEHNR and CDR2 FQNEAQ (reference sequence). CDR3 length equals 17 residues. Between the trimmed V and J ends, which lost 1 base and 1 base, there was a span of 15 bases. CDR3 DNA sequence: TGTGCCAGCAGCTTAGTAGGCGGGAAAGAGGGCACAGATACGCAGTATTTT. It codes for CASSLVGGKEGTDTQYF.

The chain couples TRBV19 to TRBJ1-1; no definite D call. The germline gives CDR1 LNHDA, CDR2 SQIVND (reference sequence). Trimming removed 7 bases at V and 4 bases at J, with 13 bases between. The CDR3 totals 13 residues. In DNA, the CDR3 is TGTGCCAGTATGCCGGGAGGGTTCACTGAAGCTTTCTTT. It codes for CASMPGGFTEAFF. Complete variable domain (other parts from reference TRBV19 and TRBJ1-1): DGGITQSPKYLFRKEGQNVTLSCEQNLNHDAMYWYRQDPGQGLRLIYYSQIVNDFQKGDIAEGYSVSREKKESFPLTVTSAQKNPTAFYLCASMPGGFTEAFFGQGTRLTVV.

This clonotype was counted a few times. The J gene is TRBJ1-1, the V gene TRBV27; no clear D gene. The V end was cut by 2 bases, the J end by 0 bases, with 4 bases between. The CDR3 covers 13 residues. Germline V gene lookup returns CDR1 MNHEY and CDR2 SMNVEV (reference sequence). The CDR3 sequence: CASSLTVNTEAFF. Written as DNA, the CDR3 is TGTGCCAGCAGTTTAACAGTGAACACTGAAGCTTTCTTT.

V usage is TRBV7-3 and J usage is TRBJ2-5; D perhaps matches TRBD1 (6 bases). V shed 4 bases and J shed 2 bases, with 8 bases lying between them. This CDR3 has 13 amino acids. The V gene's germline CDR1 is SGHTA and CDR2 FQGTGA. CDR3 residues: CASSSDRQETQYF. As DNA, the CDR3 is TGTGCCAGCAGCTCCGACAGGCAAGAGACCCAGTACTTC.

This clonotype has only a few counts. The genes are TRBV12-3 or TRBV12-4 and TRBJ2-2, with 8 bases identical to TRBD2. J gave up 1 base and V 4 bases, and 5 bases lay outside the gene matches. The CDR3 runs to 16 residues. The CDR3 DNA is TGTGCCAGCAGTTCCCTAGCGGGTTTGAACACCGGGGAGCTGTTTTTT. Translating it yields CASSSLAGLNTGELFF.

This clonotype turned up a few times. V is TRBV23-1 and J is TRBJ1-5; D is uncertain. TRBV23-1 is known as an ORF, though its function is uncertain. Trimming pared 3 bases from V and 3 bases from J, leaving 15 bases between. There are 16 residues in the CDR3. CDR3 DNA: TGCGCCAGCAGTCATACGGTCGACAAACACAATCAGCCCCAGCATTTT. This gives the protein CASSHTVDKHNQPQHF.

CDR3 sequence: CSALHSGANVLTF. The CDR3 DNA reads as TGCAGTGCGCTCCACTCTGGGGCCAACGTCCTGACTTTC. The rearrangement links TRBV20-1 to TRBJ2-6, with D hard to call. Trimming stripped 6 bases from V and 0 bases from J, with 6 bases between. CDR1 is DFQATT, CDR2 SNEGSKA, per germline (reference sequence). This CDR3 is 13 amino acids long.

The chain carries TRBV20-1 and TRBJ1-1; tentatively, D is TRBD1 (5 bases). This CDR3 has 13 amino acids. The V end was cut by 0 bases, the J end by 4 bases, with 9 bases between. Germline assignment: CDR1 DFQATT and CDR2 SNEGSKA (reference sequence). DNA for the CDR3: TGCAGTGCTAGAGAGGGGGTTCGCACTGAAGCTTTCTTT. Protein product: CSAREGVRTEAFF.

This clonotype has a single count. The rearrangement uses TRBV2 and TRBJ1-1; 8 nucleotides line up with TRBD1. CDR3 length: 15 amino acids. Germline lookup yields CDR1 SNHLY and CDR2 FYNNEI. Unmatched junction bases numbered 10, after V lost 7 bases and J lost 3 bases. CDR3 sequence: CASNMDREKDTEAFF. The CDR3 DNA is TGTGCCAGCAACATGGACAGGGAAAAGGACACTGAAGCTTTCTTT. Together with reference TRBV2 and TRBJ1-1, the CDR3 gives the full variable domain: EPEVTQTPSHQVTQMGQEVILRCVPISNHLYFYWYRQILGQKVEFLVSFYNNEISEKSEIFDDQFSVERPDGSNFTLKIRSTKLEDSAMYFCASNMDREKDTEAFFGQGTRLTVV.

The chain employs TRBV6-5 and TRBJ2-5; D is uncertain. Germline V gives CDR1 MNHEY, CDR2 SVGAGI. The CDR3 contains 14 residues. V gave up 2 bases and J gave up 3 bases, with 10 bases separating them. The CDR3 reads CASSYAVGKETQYF. The DNA of the CDR3 is TGTGCCAGCAGTTACGCGGTCGGTAAAGAGACCCAGTACTTC.

V is TRBV7-9 and J is TRBJ1-5; TRBD1 agrees at 9 bases. The CDR3 has 15 amino acids. CDR1 is SEHNR and CDR2 is FQNEAQ in the germline V gene (reference sequence). V was pared by 3 bases and J by 4 bases, with 4 bases of the junction left unmatched. CDR3 nucleotides: TGTGCCAGCAGCTTGGGGACAGGGCAAAATCAGCCCCAGCATTTT. Its protein is CASSLGTGQNQPQHF.

This chain links TRBV3-1 with TRBJ1-4; D gene uncertain. The length of the CDR3 is 14 residues. Trimming stripped 4 bases from V and 5 bases from J, with 11 bases between. Germline CDR1 is LGHDT and CDR2 is YNNKEL (reference sequence). CDR3 in amino acids: CASSPSPANEKLFF. The CDR3 DNA is TGTGCCAGCAGCCCATCGCCAGCGAATGAAAAACTGTTTTTT.

The chain recombines TRBV20-1 with TRBJ2-1; possibly TRBD1 for D (6 bases). The CDR3 spans 14 residues. Per germline, CDR1 DFQATT and CDR2 SNEGSKA (reference sequence). The V end was cut by 5 bases, the J end by 2 bases, with 13 bases between. The CDR3 spells CSAGQTGPYNEQFF. The CDR3 coding sequence is TGCAGTGCTGGCCAGACAGGACCCTACAATGAGCAGTTCTTC.

The chain joins TRBV3-1 to TRBJ2-2; D call uncertain. CDR1 LGHDT and CDR2 YNNKEL come from the germline V gene (reference sequence). Between the trimmed V and J ends, which lost 7 bases and 6 bases, there was a span of 9 bases. The CDR3 length is 12 residues. The DNA for the CDR3 is TGTGCCAGCACCTCGGTAGCCGGGGAGCTGTTTTTT. This codes for CASTSVAGELFF.

In DNA, the CDR3 is TGTGCCAGTAGTATAACGCACAGCAGGACTGAAGCTTTCTTT. Encoded protein: CASSITHSRTEAFF. V is TRBV19 and J is TRBJ1-1; D is uncertain. V was pared by 2 bases and J by 5 bases, with 12 bases between. Germline V gene lookup returns CDR1 LNHDA and CDR2 SQIVND (reference sequence). CDR3 size: 14 residues.

The chain is built from TRBV15 and TRBJ1-1; no reliable D call. This CDR3 region has 11 residues. V was trimmed by 3 bases and J by 9 bases, leaving 8 bases between them. Per the germline V gene, CDR1 is LNHNV and CDR2 is YYDKDF (reference sequence). For the CDR3, the DNA is TGTGCCACCAGCAGGGACGGTAAAGCTTTCTTT. Its protein is CATSRDGKAFF.